Below, 16 T cell receptor beta chains from the same sample are listed, as sequenced in a study of blood T cell repertoires in COVID-19. Using immunoSEQ multiplex PCR, the repertoire was profiled, and TCRdb retains in-frame clones only, with some absent. There are about 430,000 clones in the sample; roughly 88% occur only once, and roughly 1.4% lies in the top ten. Sequenced input: PBMCs or T cells enriched from blood (not recorded which). Every receptor here comes from a young woman who had been exposed to COVID-19.

The chain recombines TRBV4-1 with TRBJ2-7; D remains unclear. Trimming pared 2 bases from V and 2 bases from J, leaving 10 bases between. The germline V gene encodes CDR1 MGHRA and CDR2 YSYEKL. The CDR3 loop spans 14 amino acids. The CDR3 DNA follows: TGCGCCAGCAGCCAATCGGGTCTAGCCTACGAGCAGTACTTC. It codes for CASSQSGLAYEQYF.

Only a few counts were recorded for this clone. The chain combines TRBV4-3 with TRBJ1-4, with 8 bases lining up with TRBD1. J gave up 0 bases and V 0 bases, and 9 bases lay outside the gene matches. CDR3 length: 19 residues. Germline loops: CDR1 LGHNA, CDR2 YSLEER. CDR3 sequence (DNA): TGCGCCAGCAGCCAAGACAGGGGGCCAACTAATCCAACTAATGAAAAACTGTTTTTT. It specifies CASSQDRGPTNPTNEKLFF.

The chain carries TRBV20-1 and TRBJ2-3; 10 nucleotides agree with TRBD1. The CDR3 runs to 15 residues. V shed 6 bases, J shed 5 bases, and the junction held 11 bases outside the gene matches. Germline V lookup: CDR1 DFQATT, CDR2 SNEGSKA (reference sequence). The CDR3 here is CSASPGTGDLDTQYF. In DNA, the CDR3 is TGCAGTGCAAGTCCCGGGACAGGGGATTTAGATACGCAGTATTTT.

The chain carries TRBV7-9 and TRBJ2-1; 7 nucleotides line up with TRBD1. The germline V gene encodes CDR1 SEHNR and CDR2 FQNEAQ (reference sequence). The CDR3 is 12 amino acids. J was trimmed by 10 bases and V by 1 base; bases with no gene match: 1. The CDR3 here is CASSLVDREQFF. DNA of the CDR3: TGTGCCAGCAGCTTAGTGGACAGGGAGCAGTTCTTC.

In its sample, this clone was seen a few times. This rearrangement joins TRBV7-2 to TRBJ1-2; D is undetermined. The germline gives CDR1 SGHTA, CDR2 FQGNSA. The ends were cut back, 7 bases at V and 6 bases at J, with 15 bases in the middle. There are 13 residues in the CDR3. As DNA, the CDR3 is TGTGCCAGCACCAACCACGGTCGGGATGGCTACACCTTC. Translation: CASTNHGRDGYTF.

This rearrangement joins TRBV5-1 to TRBJ2-7, with TRBD2 matching 9 bases. Germline CDR1 reads SGHRS; CDR2 reads YFSETQ. V shed 7 bases, J shed 3 bases, and the junction held 8 bases outside the gene matches. This CDR3 is built from 14 residues. The CDR3 nucleotides are TGCGCCAGCCCCCTGCGGGAGGGACACTACGAGCAGTACTTC. Encoded protein: CASPLREGHYEQYF.

V and J are TRBV4-2 and TRBJ2-7; tentatively, D is TRBD2 (5 bases). CDR1 and CDR2 from the germline V gene are LGHNA and YNFKEQ. V was trimmed by 4 bases and J by 0 bases, leaving 16 bases between them. The CDR3 runs to 16 residues. The CDR3 loop reads CASSPQLEELSYEQYF. The CDR3 nucleotides are TGTGCCAGCAGCCCCCAACTAGAGGAGCTCTCCTACGAGCAGTACTTC.

This chain links TRBV5-1 with TRBJ2-2, with TRBD1 as a possible D gene (5 bases). Germline V gene data show CDR1 as SGHRS and CDR2 as YFSETQ. Between the trimmed V and J ends, which lost 2 bases and 4 bases, there was a span of 12 bases. The CDR3 is 15 residues long. The CDR3 coding sequence is TGCGCCAGCAGCTTTGGGGCAGGGATCACCGGGGAGCTGTTTTTT. Protein sequence: CASSFGAGITGELFF.

The gene calls are TRBV15 and TRBJ1-6; perhaps TRBD1 as D (6 bases). V lost 0 bases to trimming and J lost 2 bases, with 11 bases between them. Germline CDR1 LNHNV, CDR2 YYDKDF (reference sequence). The CDR3 has 17 residues. This chain's CDR3 is CATSREQGRAYNSPLHF. The DNA of the CDR3 is TGTGCCACCAGCAGAGAGCAGGGGCGGGCCTATAATTCACCCCTCCACTTT.

This clone has a single count. The V and J genes are TRBV14 and TRBJ2-7; 10 positions match TRBD1. This CDR3 has 15 amino acids. With 8 bases clipped from V and 5 bases from J, the junction kept 12 bases outside the gene matches. Germline V lookup: CDR1 SGHDN, CDR2 FVKESK. As DNA, the CDR3 is TGTGCCAGCGCTTTTGACAGGGGGCGCGCCGACGAGCAGTACTTC. The encoded protein is CASAFDRGRADEQYF. The full variable domain, rest sourced from reference TRBV14 and TRBJ2-7, is EAGVTQFPSHSVIEKGQTVTLRCDPISGHDNLYWYRRVMGKEIKFLLHFVKESKQDESGMPNNRFLAERTGGTYSTLKVQPAELEDSGVYFCASAFDRGRADEQYFGPGTRLTVT.

The chain has TRBV25-1 and TRBJ2-1, with D possibly matching TRBD1 (5 bases). The CDR3 has 13 amino acids. The germline V and J ends were trimmed by 3 bases and 3 bases, with 6 bases remaining between them. CDR1 and CDR2 from the germline V gene are MGHDK and SYGVNS. CDR3 in DNA: TGTGCCAGCAGTGATAGGGGCTACAATGAGCAGTTCTTC. Its protein is CASSDRGYNEQFF.

The CDR3 DNA reads as TGTGCCAGCAGCTTGGTGACAGGGACCTACAATGAGCAGTTCTTC. Residues: CASSLVTGTYNEQFF. V usage is TRBV5-4 and J usage is TRBJ2-1, with 7 bases matching TRBD1. The CDR3 runs 15 residues. After removal of 0 bases from V and 2 bases from J, the junction contained 2 bases not matched to a gene. Per the germline V gene, CDR1 is SGHNT and CDR2 is YYREEE (reference sequence).

The J gene is TRBJ1-1, the V gene TRBV6-1; 10 bases align to TRBD1. Germline CDR1 MNHNS, CDR2 SASEGT. The V and J ends lost 3 bases and 3 bases, in that order; junction bases with no gene match: 4. There are 15 residues in the CDR3. For the CDR3, the DNA is TGTGCCAGCAGTGATCGGACAGGGGGAGACACTGAAGCTTTCTTT. Translation gives CASSDRTGGDTEAFF.

This clone showed up just once. The rearrangement joins TRBV4-3 to TRBJ2-2; D may be TRBD2 (5 bases). Germline CDR1 LGHNA, CDR2 YSLEER. The V gene lost 4 bases and the J gene lost 1 base, with 10 bases spanning the gap. This CDR3 is built from 15 residues. The CDR3 reads CASSPRRGNTGELFF. Written as DNA, the CDR3 is TGCGCCAGCAGCCCACGCCGGGGGAACACCGGGGAGCTGTTTTTT.

V and J are TRBV25-1 and TRBJ2-3; D is possibly TRBD1 (6 bases). Germline-derived CDR1 and CDR2 are MGHDK and SYGVNS. V was trimmed by 2 bases and J by 0 bases, leaving 12 bases between them. This CDR3 is 16 amino acids long. The CDR3 coding sequence is TGTGCCAGCAGTGAACTCAGGACAGCTAGCACAGATACGCAGTATTTT. Residues: CASSELRTASTDTQYF. Complete variable domain (other parts from reference TRBV25-1 and TRBJ2-3): EADIYQTPRYLVIGTGKKITLECSQTMGHDKMYWYQQDPGMELHLIHYSYGVNSTEKGDLSSESTVSRIRTEHFPLTLESARPSHTSQYLCASSELRTASTDTQYFGPGTRLTVL.

In this sample, this clone turned up a few times. The chain carries TRBV2 and TRBJ2-7; weak D call: TRBD1 (6 bases). Looked up from germline, CDR1 is SNHLY and CDR2 is FYNNEI. V lost 6 bases to trimming and J lost 12 bases, with 12 bases between them. The CDR3 sequence is 10 residues long. The CDR3 sequence: CASRRDTLYF. CDR3 nucleotides: TGTGCCAGCAGGAGGGACACCCTGTACTTC.